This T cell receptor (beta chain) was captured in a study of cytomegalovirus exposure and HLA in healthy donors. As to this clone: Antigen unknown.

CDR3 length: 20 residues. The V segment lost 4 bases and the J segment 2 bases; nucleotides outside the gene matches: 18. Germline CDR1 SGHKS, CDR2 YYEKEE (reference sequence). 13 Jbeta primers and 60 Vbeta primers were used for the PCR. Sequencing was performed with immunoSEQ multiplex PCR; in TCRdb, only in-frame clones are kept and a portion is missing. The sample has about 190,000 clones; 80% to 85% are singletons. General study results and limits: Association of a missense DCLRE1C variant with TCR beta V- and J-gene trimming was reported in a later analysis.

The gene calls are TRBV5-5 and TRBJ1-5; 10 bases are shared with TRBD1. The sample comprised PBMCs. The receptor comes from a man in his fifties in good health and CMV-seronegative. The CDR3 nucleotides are TGTGCCAGCAGCAGAGGGGGGGCGACAGGGGGCTTCCGTGGCAATCAGCCCCAGCATTTT. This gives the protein CASSRGGATGGFRGNQPQHF.